Shown below are 10 T cell receptor beta chains from a single sample sequenced in a study of identical twins listed by TCRdb under 2016. The library was prepared using 5' RACE. The sequencing machine was an Illumina HiSeq 2000. TCRdb handled the public reads itself, with Q25 trimming in fastp and clone calling in MiXCR, and kept productive beta chains. One record per CDR3 amino acid sequence lists the most common genes and DNA. The sample contains roughly 630,000 distinct CDR3 sequences, less than 9% of them found a single time. The ten largest clones capture roughly 1.6% of the sample. The same data also went into a second study, on yellow fever vaccine responses in identical twins.

Sequencing was performed on PBMCs. Receptor source: a woman under 30 in good health.

CDR3 sequence (DNA): TGCGCCAGCAGCCCGGGGGCCGAGTTTGACACCATATATTTT. The encoded protein is CASSPGAEFDTIYF. The chain has TRBV5-1 and TRBJ1-3; possible D gene TRBD1, 6 bases. CDR3 length equals 14 residues. Deletions cut 4 bases from V and 8 bases from J, with 16 bases between. Germline assignment: CDR1 SGHRS and CDR2 YFSETQ.

The J gene is TRBJ1-4, the V gene TRBV7-9; 7 bases are shared with TRBD1. Germline CDR1 SEHNR, CDR2 FQNEAQ (reference sequence). With V trimmed by 1 base and J by 8 bases, 7 bases remained unmatched. The CDR3 has 15 residues. CDR3 nucleotide sequence: TGTGCCAGCAGCTTAGAAGAGGGGGCGCGAGAAAAACTGTTTTTT. This translates into CASSLEEGAREKLFF.

This clonotype was picked up a small number of times. The chain carries TRBV5-1 and TRBJ2-2, with 11 nucleotides matching TRBD1. J lost 6 bases, V lost 4 bases, and 8 bases had no gene match. The CDR3 loop spans 16 amino acids. Germline V gives CDR1 SGHRS, CDR2 YFSETQ. The CDR3 DNA is TGCGCCAGCAGCGCATGGCGGACAGGGGGCTCCGGGGAGCTGTTTTTT. It encodes CASSAWRTGGSGELFF.

This clonotype was seen many times. V usage is TRBV10-3 and J usage is TRBJ1-1; D gene ambiguous. The ends were cut back, 2 bases at V and 11 bases at J, with 18 bases in the middle. Germline V CDR1 and CDR2: ENHRY, SYGVKD. This CDR3 has 14 residues. The CDR3 region has the DNA TGTGCCATCAGTGAGAGGGAGGGAACCTCTGCGGCTTTCTTT. It encodes CAISEREGTSAAFF.

In its sample, this clonotype was seen a few times. V is TRBV2 and J is TRBJ2-1; D might be TRBD2 (6 bases). The V end was cut by 8 bases, the J end by 9 bases, with 14 bases between. Germline V gene sequence: CDR1 SNHLY, CDR2 FYNNEI. This CDR3 is built from 12 residues. CDR3 sequence: CASRTDYLEQFF. CDR3 DNA: TGTGCCAGCCGGACGGACTACCTTGAGCAGTTCTTC.

This clonotype has only a few counts. This chain links TRBV15 with TRBJ2-2, with D possibly TRBD2 on 5 matching bases. Trimming removed 8 bases at V and 0 bases at J, with 13 bases between. The CDR3 contains 15 residues. CDR1 and CDR2 from the germline V gene are LNHNV and YYDKDF (reference sequence). CDR3: CATGGRMTNTGELFF. The CDR3 coding sequence is TGTGCCACCGGAGGCAGAATGACGAACACCGGGGAGCTGTTTTTT.

This clonotype showed up many times. This sequence joins TRBV4-1 and TRBJ2-1, with TRBD2 as a possible D gene (6 bases). The V gene's germline CDR1 is MGHRA and CDR2 YSYEKL. CDR3 length equals 13 residues. Between the trimmed V and J ends, which lost 4 bases and 8 bases, there was a span of 12 bases. The CDR3 protein is CASSLAVGYEQFF. In DNA form, the CDR3 reads TGCGCCAGCAGCCTAGCGGTTGGGTATGAGCAGTTCTTC.

This clonotype was seen ten or more times. The J gene is TRBJ1-1, the V gene TRBV29-1; a weak D match, TRBD1 (5 bases). The CDR3 loop spans 13 amino acids. Germline lookup yields CDR1 SQVTM and CDR2 ANQGSEA. Trimming took 4 bases from V and 1 from J, leaving 10 bases between them. CDR3 amino acids: CSVVGQSNTEAFF. CDR3 bases: TGCAGCGTTGTGGGGCAATCGAACACTGAAGCTTTCTTT.

V is TRBV5-1 and J is TRBJ2-5, with 7 nucleotides matching TRBD2. The trim removed 4 bases at V and 0 bases at J, leaving 18 bases unmatched. Per the germline V gene, CDR1 is SGHRS and CDR2 is YFSETQ. This CDR3 is built from 19 residues. The CDR3: CASSLGLQLPGLYQETQYF. The CDR3 DNA reads TGCGCCAGCAGCCTGGGGCTCCAACTCCCGGGACTATACCAAGAGACCCAGTACTTC.

This chain joins TRBV5-1 and TRBJ1-1, with D possibly TRBD1 on 5 matching bases. The CDR3 runs 13 residues. Trimming took off 4 bases at V and 5 bases at J, with 12 bases between the two ends. CDR1 SGHRS and CDR2 YFSETQ come from the germline V gene. DNA for the CDR3: TGCGCCAGCAGCACCTCAGGGAGGACTGAAGCTTTCTTT. Translated: CASSTSGRTEAFF.